A selection of T cell receptor beta chains follows, all from one sample in a study of cytomegalovirus exposure and HLA in healthy donors. Using immunoSEQ multiplex PCR, the repertoire was profiled, and TCRdb retains in-frame clones only, with some absent. The table lists about 140,000 clones, approximately 67% of them singletons. Sample: PBMCs. All receptors derive from a woman aged 55-70 years in good health and CMV-seronegative. The CDR3 runs from the conserved cysteine through the conserved F or W. A D gene is named only where the DNA matches it firmly. Clone size appears in some rows only: once, few, many, or a class for an expanded clone.

d_call	cdr3_length	v_call	clone_size	j_call	cdr3_aa	cdr3_nt
TRBD2	16	TRBV9	.	TRBJ2-1	CASSVGSGGALNEQFF	TGTGCCAGCAGCGTAGGGAGCGGGGGGGCCCTAAATGAGCAGTTCTTC
.	14	TRBV7-8	few	TRBJ2-7	CASSLRDSSYEQYF	TGTGCCAGCAGCTTGCGGGACAGCTCCTACGAGCAGTACTTC
.	16	TRBV5-6	.	TRBJ2-1	CASSLGQYRSYNEQFF	TGTGCCAGCAGCTTGGGACAGTACCGCTCCTACAATGAGCAGTTCTTC
.	12	TRBV29-1	few	TRBJ1-4	CSVGGGGEKLFF	TGCAGCGTTGGAGGGGGGGGTGAAAAACTGTTTTTT
TRBD2	17	TRBV7-9	.	TRBJ2-1	CASLFGSGGASYNEQFF	TGTGCCAGCTTGTTCGGAAGCGGGGGGGCCTCGTACAATGAGCAGTTCTTC
TRBD2	15	TRBV5-1	.	TRBJ2-2	CATRSGTSGMGELFF	TGCGCCACCAGATCGGGGACTAGCGGGATGGGGGAGCTGTTTTTT
.	13	TRBV6-1	few	TRBJ2-7	CASSVTGFYEQYF	TGTGCCAGCAGTGTAACAGGATTCTACGAGCAGTACTTC
.	15	TRBV19	.	TRBJ2-2	CASKGRQANTGELFF	TGTGCCAGTAAGGGGAGACAGGCGAACACCGGGGAGCTGTTTTTT
.	15	TRBV9	.	TRBJ2-5	CASSTTSLGRETQYF	TGTGCCAGCAGCACGACTAGTTTGGGACGAGAGACCCAGTACTTC
.	14	TRBV19	.	TRBJ2-2	CASTMRVNTGELFF	TGTGCCAGTACAATGAGGGTGAACACCGGGGAGCTGTTTTTT
TRBD1	13	TRBV2	.	TRBJ2-5	CASRDRGTETQYF	TGTGCCAGCAGGGACAGGGGAACGGAGACCCAGTACTTC
TRBD2	16	TRBV28	.	TRBJ2-2	CASELATSANTGELFF	TGTGCCTCAGAACTAGCGACTAGCGCGAACACCGGGGAGCTGTTTTTT
TRBD2	16	TRBV19	few	TRBJ2-1	CASSIPGLAGAGEQFF	TGTGCCAGTAGTATCCCGGGACTAGCGGGGGCGGGGGAGCAGTTCTTC
.	15	TRBV6-7	.	TRBJ2-5	CASSYPPGCKETQYF	TGTGCCAGCAGTTACCCCCCGGGATGTAAAGAGACCCAGTACTTC
.	12	TRBV10-3	.	TRBJ2-7	CAISGGTYEQYF	TGTGCCATCAGTGGCGGTACCTACGAGCAGTACTTC
TRBD2	16	TRBV27	.	TRBJ2-1	CASSLRIAGAYNEQFF	TGTGCCAGCAGTCTTCGAATAGCGGGGGCATACAATGAGCAGTTCTTC
TRBD1	14	TRBV18	.	TRBJ1-2	CASSPDRPWGGYTF	TGTGCCAGCTCACCGGACAGGCCCTGGGGTGGCTACACCTTC
TRBD2	16	TRBV5-6	.	TRBJ2-7	CASSIKGLPSSYEQYF	TGTGCCAGCAGCATAAAGGGACTACCAAGCTCCTACGAGCAGTACTTC
TRBD1	13	TRBV27	.	TRBJ1-2	CASRPTGGNGYTF	TGTGCCAGCAGACCGACAGGGGGGAATGGCTACACCTTC
TRBD1	15	TRBV5-1	.	TRBJ1-5	CASRPGQGLDQPQHF	TGCGCCAGCAGGCCAGGACAGGGTTTGGATCAGCCCCAGCATTTT
.	15	TRBV2	.	TRBJ2-1	CASTPEGGPRTEQFF	TGTGCCAGCACCCCAGAGGGGGGGCCGCGGACTGAGCAGTTCTTC
TRBD1	15	TRBV6-6	once	TRBJ1-1	CASSYLDRGGTEAFF	TGTGCCAGCAGTTACCTAGACAGGGGCGGTACTGAAGCTTTCTTT
TRBD1	16	TRBV9	.	TRBJ2-2	CASSARQGANTGELFF	TGTGCCAGCAGCGCCAGACAGGGCGCGAACACCGGGGAGCTGTTTTTT
.	19	TRBV19	few	TRBJ2-4	CASSRWGTTGLSAKNIQYF	TGTGCCAGTAGCCGATGGGGGACAACAGGCCTATCAGCCAAAAACATTCAGTACTTC
TRBD2	15	TRBV7-9	.	TRBJ2-3	CASSLSSGGTDTQYF	TGTGCCAGCAGCTTGTCTAGCGGGGGGACCGATACGCAGTATTTT
.	11	TRBV5-1	.	TRBJ2-5	CASSREETQYF	TGCGCCAGCAGCCGAGAGGAGACCCAGTACTTC
TRBD2	17	TRBV13	.	TRBJ2-5	CASSLSASGGPRGTQYF	TGTGCCAGCAGCTTATCGGCGAGCGGGGGTCCTCGTGGGACCCAGTACTTC
.	19	TRBV27	few	TRBJ2-7	CASSLFKESREGVYHEQYF	TGTGCCAGCAGTTTATTTAAGGAATCGCGCGAGGGCGTTTACCACGAGCAGTACTTC
TRBD2	15	TRBV7-2	.	TRBJ2-3	CASSPLAGAGDTQYF	TGTGCCAGCAGCCCCCTAGCGGGGGCGGGAGATACGCAGTATTTT
.	12	TRBV5-8	.	TRBJ2-1	CASSPGGLGQFF	TGTGCCAGCAGCCCCGGGGGGCTAGGGCAGTTCTTC
.	15	TRBV19	.	TRBJ1-4	CASSPRGGENEKLFF	TGTGCCAGTAGTCCACGAGGGGGAGAGAATGAAAAACTGTTTTTT
TRBD1	11	TRBV7-2	.	TRBJ1-1	CASSFTGAAFF	TGTGCCAGCAGCTTTACAGGGGCAGCTTTCTTT
.	13	TRBV7-6	.	TRBJ1-4	CASSQRTDEKLFF	TGTGCCAGCAGCCAGAGGACAGATGAAAAACTGTTTTTT
TRBD1	13	TRBV5-1	few	TRBJ1-2	CASSLVQGEDYTF	TGCGCCAGCAGCTTGGTACAGGGGGAGGACTACACCTTC
.	14	TRBV5-1	.	TRBJ1-1	CASSWQTGNTEAFF	TGCGCCAGCAGCTGGCAGACAGGAAACACTGAAGCTTTCTTT
.	13	TRBV18	.	TRBJ2-5	CASSRLDGETQYF	TGTGCCAGCTCACGCCTAGATGGCGAGACCCAGTACTTC
.	11	TRBV29-1	.	TRBJ2-7	CSVTSTAEQYF	TGCAGCGTGACTTCGACGGCCGAGCAGTACTTC
.	15	TRBV7-9	.	TRBJ1-3	CASSLARISGNTIYF	TGTGCCAGCAGCTTAGCTAGAATCTCTGGAAACACCATATATTTT
TRBD1	15	TRBV5-1	.	TRBJ2-5	CASSFPGGAQETQYF	TGCGCCAGCAGCTTTCCAGGGGGAGCCCAAGAGACCCAGTACTTC
TRBD2	15	TRBV6-6	.	TRBJ2-1	CASSSILAVYNEQFF	TGTGCCAGCAGTTCGATACTAGCGGTCTACAATGAGCAGTTCTTC
.	15	TRBV5-4	.	TRBJ1-6	CASSLAGEINSPLHF	TGTGCCAGCAGCTTGGCCGGGGAGATTAATTCACCCCTCCACTTT